This TCR beta chain was profiled in a study of cytomegalovirus exposure and HLA in healthy donors. This clone turned up a few times. The PCR contained 60 Vbeta and 13 Jbeta primers. Assay: immunoSEQ multiplex PCR; the TCRdb copy retains only in-frame clones and omits some. The sample lists about 88,000 clones, around 80% occurring once. In germline, CDR1 is SGHDT, CDR2 YYEEEE. Trimming removed 1 base from V and 4 bases from J, with 8 bases in between. The CDR3 is 13 amino acids. Material: PBMCs. The origin of this receptor is a man in his thirties or forties in good health and CMV-seronegative. The chain joins TRBV5-6 to TRBJ1-2; no definite D call. CDR3 DNA: TGTGCCAGCAGCTTGAACAGAGCCTATGGCTACACCTTC. Its protein is CASSLNRAYGYTF.